The 31 T cell receptor beta chains in this list originate from one sample, sequenced in a study of T cell repertoires in cytomegalovirus infection. These receptors' targets are unknown. Each CDR3 protein is one row after TCRdb ran MiXCR on the reads. The profile covers some 920,000 distinct CDR3 sequences, with approximately 31% appearing a single time and around 15% taken by the ten largest. The input for sequencing was cultured CD8+ T cells from PBMCs, taken from culture after CMV antigen stimulation. The receptors were sampled from a human donor in good health (CMV status not recorded). Some clones in this sample may be carry-over from other donors' samples.

In this sample, this clonotype turned up many times. The chain uses TRBV20-1 and TRBJ2-5; 9 bases agree with TRBD2. The germline V gene encodes CDR1 DFQATT and CDR2 SNEGSKA (reference sequence). The CDR3 covers 16 residues. The trim removed 0 bases at V and 1 base at J, leaving 6 bases unmatched. CDR3 protein: CSARDWGAGGQETQYF. In nucleotides, the CDR3 is TGCAGTGCTAGAGATTGGGGAGCGGGGGGCCAAGAGACCCAGTACTTC.

V and J are TRBV7-2 and TRBJ1-1; the D gene is possibly TRBD1 (6 bases). Between the trimmed V and J ends, which lost 0 bases and 1 base, there was a span of 18 bases. The CDR3 runs 18 residues. CDR1 SGHTA and CDR2 FQGNSA come from the germline V gene. The CDR3 DNA reads as TGTGCCAGCAGCTTAGCTGGACAGCAAAGTGCGCGGAACACTGAAGCTTTCTTT. This gives the protein CASSLAGQQSARNTEAFF.

On this clonotype: Lacking the conserved final phenylalanine or tryptophan, this CDR3 likely reflects a read error. The rearrangement links TRBV6-5 to TRBJ1-6; D unresolved. The germline gives CDR1 MNHEY, CDR2 SVGAGI. The CDR3 consists of 12 residues. V was clipped by 2 bases and J by 8 bases, with 4 bases between them. The CDR3 nucleotides read TGTGCCAGCAGTTACGACGATTCACCCCTCCACTCT. Its protein is CASSYDDSPLHS.

There are a few counts of this clonotype. The chain uses TRBV6-5 and TRBJ1-1; 8 bases match TRBD1. From germline, CDR1 is MNHEY and CDR2 SVGAGI. The CDR3 totals 14 residues. Germline trimming cut 7 bases from V and 2 bases from J; bases unmatched to any gene: 6. This CDR3 is CASTQGAGNTEAFF. As DNA, the CDR3 is TGTGCCAGCACTCAGGGGGCAGGCAACACTGAAGCTTTCTTT.

This chain links TRBV9 with TRBJ2-5; D unclear. The germline CDR1 and CDR2 sequences are SGDLS and YYNGEE. This CDR3 is built from 14 residues. Trimming removed 0 bases from V and 4 bases from J, with 10 bases in between. The CDR3 loop is CASSVEGRTETQYF. CDR3 bases: TGTGCCAGCAGCGTAGAGGGCCGCACAGAGACCCAGTACTTC.

The chain links TRBV6-5 to TRBJ2-7, with 7 bases fitting TRBD1. The CDR3 contains 14 residues. The trim removed 6 bases at V and 7 bases at J, leaving 12 bases unmatched. Germline loops: CDR1 MNHEY, CDR2 SVGAGI. This CDR3 is CASSDRVMGTEQYF. CDR3 sequence (DNA): TGTGCCAGCAGCGACAGGGTCATGGGTACGGAGCAGTACTTC.

J is TRBJ1-1 and V is TRBV7-9, with D perhaps matching TRBD1 (6 bases). Germline-derived CDR1 and CDR2 are SEHNR and FQNEAQ (reference sequence). CDR3 length: 12 residues. V dropped 8 bases and J dropped 1 base, with 8 bases sitting between them. CDR3 residues: CASGTSNTEAFF. CDR3 coding DNA: TGTGCCAGCGGGACATCGAACACTGAAGCTTTCTTT.

This clonotype occurred many times. This chain links TRBV7-6 with TRBJ1-1; D gene ambiguous. Germline CDR1 reads SGHVS; CDR2 reads FNYEAQ. V dropped 1 base and J dropped 0 bases, with 9 bases sitting between them. The CDR3 runs to 15 residues. The CDR3 here is CASSLGGSMNTEAFF. The CDR3, as DNA: TGTGCCAGCAGCTTAGGTGGGTCAATGAACACTGAAGCTTTCTTT.

The DNA for the CDR3 is TGTGCCAGCAGCTCCGCCCCGACAGGGATCAGCTATGGCTACACCTTC. This gives the protein CASSSAPTGISYGYTF. The chain is built from TRBV7-4 and TRBJ1-2; 7 nucleotides match TRBD1. The germline gives CDR1 SGHVT, CDR2 SQSDAQ. The CDR3 runs to 16 residues. After removal of 4 bases from V and 4 bases from J, the junction contained 12 bases not matched to a gene.

About this clonotype: A read error may account for a junction end that differs from germline. The chain uses TRBV4-1 and TRBJ2-2; 13 bases map to TRBD2. Germline loops: CDR1 MGHRA, CDR2 YSYEKL. The CDR3 covers 17 residues. CDR3 amino acids: CASSTGTSGENTGELFF. CDR3 nucleotides: TGTGCCAGCAGCACAGGGACTAGCGGGGAAAACACCGGGGAGCTGTTTTTT.

The chain combines TRBV29-1 with TRBJ2-2; possibly TRBD2 for D (6 bases). V lost 0 bases and J 3 bases, leaving 26 bases between the germline ends. The V gene's germline CDR1 is SQVTM and CDR2 ANQGSEA. CDR3 size: 20 residues. This chain's CDR3 is CSVEDLRDTRGGEDTGELFF. The CDR3 DNA reads as TGCAGCGTTGAAGATCTTCGGGATACTAGGGGAGGAGAGGACACCGGGGAGCTGTTTTTT.

The gene calls are TRBV7-2 and TRBJ2-3; 10 nucleotides match TRBD2. Germline CDR1 is SGHTA and CDR2 is FQGNSA. The J segment lost 3 bases and the V segment lost 5 bases, leaving 8 bases of the junction unmatched. The CDR3 totals 16 residues. CDR3 sequence (DNA): TGTGCCAGCAGCAAGCGGGGGGGATCGAGAACAGATACGCAGTATTTT. This encodes CASSKRGGSRTDTQYF. Drawing the rest from reference TRBV7-2 and TRBJ2-3, the complete variable domain is GAGVSQSPSNKVTEKGKDVELRCDPISGHTALYWYRQSLGQGLEFLIYFQGNSAPDKSGLPSDRFSAERTGGSVSTLTIQRTQQEDSAVYLCASSKRGGSRTDTQYFGPGTRLTVL.

The chain uses TRBV29-1 and TRBJ2-2; perhaps TRBD1 as D (5 bases). Germline V gene sequence: CDR1 SQVTM, CDR2 ANQGSEA. CDR3 size: 17 residues. Trimming took 0 bases from V and 1 from J, leaving 15 bases between them. CDR3 residues: CSVEDRGRVGNTGELFF. The CDR3 nucleotides read TGCAGCGTTGAAGATCGAGGCAGGGTCGGGAACACCGGGGAGCTGTTTTTT.

The sample holds a few counts of this clonotype. This chain joins TRBV7-9 and TRBJ1-5; D ambiguous. V shed 3 bases and J shed 0 bases, with 6 bases lying between them. CDR1 and CDR2 from the germline V gene are SEHNR and FQNEAQ (reference sequence). CDR3 size: 14 residues. CDR3 region: CASSFDSSNQPQHF. The CDR3 DNA is TGTGCCAGCAGCTTTGATAGTAGCAATCAGCCCCAGCATTTT.

This clonotype was picked up a small number of times. The gene calls are TRBV6-2 or TRBV6-3 and TRBJ1-1; D not certain. The germline V gene encodes CDR1 MNHEY and CDR2 SVGEGT. This CDR3 has 14 residues. Trimming took 5 bases from V and 1 from J, leaving 11 bases between them. The DNA of the CDR3 is TGTGCCAGCAGTCCGACAATTTCGAACACTGAAGCTTTCTTT. Translation gives CASSPTISNTEAFF.

This clonotype has only a few counts. The V gene is TRBV12-3 or TRBV12-4, the J gene TRBJ1-5; D not resolved. The V end was cut by 5 bases, the J end by 6 bases, with 8 bases between. This CDR3 has 12 amino acids. The CDR3 nucleotides are TGTGCCAGCAGTAGGGTCCCTCAGCCCCAGCATTTT. Protein: CASSRVPQPQHF.

The chain joins TRBV12-3 or TRBV12-4 to TRBJ2-1; 8 positions match TRBD2. CDR3 length: 14 amino acids. Trimming at V came to 7 bases and at J to 5 bases, leaving 7 bases not matched to a gene. The CDR3 bases are TGTGCCAGCACCTTTGGCGGGGGGAACAATGAGCAGTTCTTC. Protein sequence: CASTFGGGNNEQFF.

As to this clonotype: The conserved phenylalanine or tryptophan is not found at the CDR3 terminus, so this likely reflects a read error. CDR3 coding DNA: TGTGCCAGCAGTAAACGGGACGGAGGTTTGGGGGATGAGCAGTTCTCC. Translated, it gives CASSKRDGGLGDEQFS. The rearrangement joins TRBV6-6 to TRBJ2-1; perhaps D is TRBD1 or TRBD2 (5 bases each). The ends were cut back, 5 bases at V and 8 bases at J, with 22 bases in the middle. CDR1 is MNHNY and CDR2 is SVGAGI in the germline V gene (reference sequence). There are 16 residues in the CDR3.

This clonotype was detected a few times. This chain joins TRBV12-3 or TRBV12-4 and TRBJ2-5; no clear D. CDR3 size: 14 residues. V lost 5 bases and J 0 bases, leaving 10 bases between the germline ends. In DNA form, the CDR3 reads TGTGCCAGCAGTCCACGTTCTTACCAAGAGACCCAGTACTTC. This encodes CASSPRSYQETQYF.

The chain uses TRBV6-6 and TRBJ1-4; tentatively, D is TRBD1 (5 bases). Germline V gives CDR1 MNHNY, CDR2 SVGAGI (reference sequence). Trimming removed 4 bases at V and 5 bases at J, with 17 bases between. This CDR3 contains 16 residues. The CDR3 nucleotides read TGTGCCAGCAGTTTACAGGCATCCCTGGGAAATGAAAAACTGTTTTTT. This sequence encodes CASSLQASLGNEKLFF.

In its sample, this clonotype was seen many times. V usage is TRBV5-8 and J usage is TRBJ1-1, with 12 bases matching TRBD1. The CDR3 has 16 residues. Germline CDR1 SGHTS, CDR2 YDEGEE. V shed 3 bases and J 3 bases; nucleotides not matched to a gene: 6. CDR3 bases: TGTGCCAGCAGCTATCGGGACAGGGGGCATCACACTGAAGCTTTCTTT. It specifies CASSYRDRGHHTEAFF.

This clonotype was counted between two and nine times. V and J are TRBV6-1 and TRBJ2-2; D is unresolved. Trimming took 2 bases from V and 0 from J, leaving 7 bases between them. The CDR3 covers 15 residues. The germline V gene has CDR1 MNHNS and CDR2 SASEGT. The CDR3 loop reads CASSELPANTGELFF. The CDR3 DNA sequence: TGTGCCAGCAGTGAACTGCCGGCGAACACCGGGGAGCTGTTTTTT.

Only a few counts were recorded for this clonotype. CDR3 nucleotides: TGTGCCAGCAGTGCCCATAGGGACAGGGGAAACACTGAAGCTTTCTTT. This translates into CASSAHRDRGNTEAFF. The chain has TRBV6-5 and TRBJ1-1; 10 positions match TRBD1. In germline, CDR1 is MNHEY, CDR2 SVGAGI. The V gene end was trimmed by 5 bases and the J gene end by 2 bases; junction bases not matched to a gene: 8. The CDR3 has 16 amino acids.

V is TRBV4-2 and J is TRBJ2-1; 16 nucleotides match TRBD2. The CDR3 contains 19 residues. The trim removed 1 base at V and 6 bases at J, leaving 9 bases unmatched. Germline CDR1 reads LGHNA; CDR2 reads YNFKEQ. The DNA for the CDR3 is TGTGCCAGCAGCCAAGGGGTAGGGACTAGCGGGGGGGGTGGCAATGAGCAGTTCTTC. Protein product: CASSQGVGTSGGGGNEQFF.

For the CDR3, the DNA is TGTGCCAGTAGGCCCCCCGGGGCCGAGGCTTTCTTT. It is translated as CASRPPGAEAFF. The V call is TRBV19, the J call TRBJ1-1, with D possibly TRBD1 on 5 matching bases. This CDR3 is 12 amino acids long. The V gene lost 6 bases and the J gene lost 11 bases, with 16 bases spanning the gap. Germline CDR1 LNHDA, CDR2 SQIVND (reference sequence).

The chain has TRBV9 and TRBJ1-1; 9 bases are shared with TRBD1. CDR1 and CDR2 (germline): SGDLS, YYNGEE. Trimming cost V 4 bases and J 6 bases; bases outside gene matches: 13. The CDR3 runs to 16 residues. The CDR3 protein is CASSRLRGQGKAEAFF. DNA of the CDR3: TGTGCCAGCAGCCGACTCAGAGGACAGGGGAAGGCTGAAGCTTTCTTT.

This clonotype is a singleton in its sample. V usage is TRBV7-4 and J usage is TRBJ1-1, with a weak D call TRBD1 (5 bases). Trimming stripped 6 bases from V and 8 bases from J, with 10 bases between. There are 11 residues in the CDR3. Germline V gene lookup returns CDR1 SGHVT and CDR2 SQSDAQ. The CDR3, as DNA: TGTGCCAGCAGACAGACAGAAGAAGCTTTCTTT. Residues: CASRQTEEAFF.

The chain recombines TRBV6-6 with TRBJ2-1; 9 positions match TRBD2. This CDR3 has 14 amino acids. V lost 6 bases and J lost 8; bases outside the gene matches: 8. Germline CDR1 reads MNHNY; CDR2 reads SVGAGI (reference sequence). The CDR3 DNA reads TGTGCCAGCAGGGGCGGGGGGGCCCCTTATGAGCAGTTCTTC. Amino acids: CASRGGGAPYEQFF.

V and J are TRBV20-1 and TRBJ2-5, with 10 positions matching TRBD1. The CDR3 consists of 15 residues. V dropped 6 bases and J dropped 5; count of bases not matched to a gene: 12. Per the germline V gene, CDR1 is DFQATT and CDR2 is SNEGSKA (reference sequence). The CDR3 DNA is TGCAGTGCCACGAACCGGGACAGGGGTTTGGAGACCCAGTACTTC. Its protein is CSATNRDRGLETQYF.

There are a few counts of this clonotype. This chain links TRBV6-2 or TRBV6-3 with TRBJ2-6; 9 bases fit TRBD1. The germline V gene has CDR1 MNHEY and CDR2 SVGEGT. The CDR3 extends over 17 amino acids. V was clipped by 5 bases and J by 2 bases; unmatched bases: 7. CDR3 sequence reads: CASSPSGQGAGANVLTF. CDR3 DNA sequence: TGTGCCAGCAGTCCGTCGGGACAGGGAGCTGGGGCCAACGTCCTGACTTTC.

This clonotype was detected only a few times. The chain links TRBV19 to TRBJ2-7; D remains unclear. V dropped 4 bases and J dropped 0 bases, with 7 bases sitting between them. This CDR3 is 13 amino acids long. CDR1 is LNHDA and CDR2 is SQIVND in the germline V gene (reference sequence). In DNA, the CDR3 is TGTGCCAGTAGTAGGGCACTCTCCTACGAGCAGTACTTC. This gives the protein CASSRALSYEQYF.